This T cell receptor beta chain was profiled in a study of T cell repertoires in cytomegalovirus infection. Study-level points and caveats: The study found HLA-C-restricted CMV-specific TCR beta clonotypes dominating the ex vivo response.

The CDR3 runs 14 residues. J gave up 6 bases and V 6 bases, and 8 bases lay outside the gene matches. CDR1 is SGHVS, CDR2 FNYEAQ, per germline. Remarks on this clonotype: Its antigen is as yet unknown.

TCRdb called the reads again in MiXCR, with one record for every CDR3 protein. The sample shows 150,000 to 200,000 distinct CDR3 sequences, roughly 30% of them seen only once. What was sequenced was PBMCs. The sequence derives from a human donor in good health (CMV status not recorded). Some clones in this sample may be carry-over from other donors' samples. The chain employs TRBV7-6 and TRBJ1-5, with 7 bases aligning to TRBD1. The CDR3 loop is CASSPGDRGQPQHF. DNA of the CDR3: TGTGCCAGCAGTCCCGGGGACAGAGGTCAGCCCCAGCATTTT.